These 12 T cell receptor beta chains were sequenced from one sample in a study of control samples from healthy donors and cancer patients. Profiling relied on immunoSEQ multiplex PCR, and the TCRdb table lists in-frame clones only, not all of them. The repertoire has 130,000 or so clones, about 90% of them found once; the top ten carry less than 2.5%. The specimen was blood. The receptors stem from a woman in her 50s in good health.

This clone has a single count. This chain uses TRBV2 with TRBJ1-1; possible D gene TRBD1, 5 bases. Germline CDR1 and CDR2: SNHLY and FYNNEI. V was pared by 5 bases and J by 8 bases, with 15 bases between. The CDR3 length is 13 residues. CDR3 sequence: CASSTTVSSEAFF. The CDR3 nucleotides read TGTGCCAGCAGTACGACAGTTTCTTCCGAAGCTTTCTTT.

For the CDR3, the DNA is TGTGCCACCAGCAGAGACTCAACTGCTAATGAAAAACTGTTTTTT. It specifies CATSRDSTANEKLFF. V gene TRBV15 combines with J gene TRBJ1-4; no firm D call. Germline values: CDR1 LNHNV, CDR2 YYDKDF (reference sequence). The CDR3 consists of 15 residues. With 0 bases removed from V and 3 bases from J, the gap between germline ends came to 8 bases.

The CDR3 nucleotides read TGTGCCAGTAGTCTGAGCAGGGTGAAGATTGAAAAACTGTTTTTT. Residues: CASSLSRVKIEKLFF. The chain joins TRBV19 to TRBJ1-4; tentatively, D is TRBD1 (5 bases). Germline CDR1 is LNHDA and CDR2 is SQIVND (reference sequence). Deletions cut 5 bases from V and 7 bases from J, with 17 bases between. This CDR3 comprises 15 residues.

The chain combines TRBV28 with TRBJ2-7; D possibly corresponds to TRBD2 (6 bases). The V end lost 8 bases, the J end lost 4 bases, and 15 bases lay between the germline ends. The CDR3 extends over 13 amino acids. The germline CDR1 and CDR2 sequences are MDHEN and SYDVKM. The CDR3 nucleotides read TGTGCCAGCGAAAGGCCCGGGGGTTACGAGCAGTACTTC. Protein sequence: CASERPGGYEQYF.

In regard to this clone: This specimen includes other DNA sequences encoding the same CDR3. The chain recombines TRBV18 with TRBJ1-2; 7 positions match TRBD1. J was trimmed by 5 bases and V by 6 bases; bases with no gene match: 6. The CDR3 loop spans 13 amino acids. Per the germline V gene, CDR1 is KGHSH and CDR2 is LQKENI. CDR3 bases: TGTGCCAGCTCGCCTACAGGGGAATATGGCTACACCTTC. It is translated as CASSPTGEYGYTF.

The V gene is TRBV3-1 (or the pseudogene TRBV3-2), the J gene TRBJ2-5, with a weak D call TRBD1 (6 bases). V lost 0 bases and J 4 bases, leaving 12 bases between the germline ends. The CDR3 runs 15 residues. Germline values: CDR1 LGHDT, CDR2 YNNKEL (reference sequence). The CDR3 region has the DNA TGTGCCAGCAGCCAAGAGGACAGTGGGTCAGAGACCCAGTACTTC. Encoded protein: CASSQEDSGSETQYF.

The rearrangement uses TRBV5-6 and TRBJ2-2; D is undetermined. V was trimmed by 0 bases and J by 5 bases, leaving 11 bases between them. CDR1 SGHDT and CDR2 YYEEEE come from the germline V gene. There are 15 residues in the CDR3. The CDR3 sequence is CASSLVAPGTGELFF. Here the CDR3 DNA reads TGTGCCAGCAGCTTGGTAGCCCCGGGTACCGGGGAGCTGTTTTTT. Drawing the rest from reference TRBV5-6 and TRBJ2-2, the complete variable domain is DAGVTQSPTHLIKTRGQQVTLRCSPKSGHDTVSWYQQALGQGPQFIFQYYEEEERQRGNFPDRFSGHQFPNYSSELNVNALLLGDSALYLCASSLVAPGTGELFFGEGSRLTVL.

This chain links TRBV2 with TRBJ1-1, with 7 bases aligning to TRBD1. Germline CDR1 is SNHLY and CDR2 is FYNNEI. J lost 4 bases, V lost 5 bases, and 4 bases had no gene match. This CDR3 spans 13 amino acids. The CDR3 sequence: CASSTRGSTEAFF. The CDR3 DNA is TGTGCCAGCAGTACCAGGGGGTCCACTGAAGCTTTCTTT. The full variable domain, its missing parts supplied by reference TRBV2 and TRBJ1-1, is EPEVTQTPSHQVTQMGQEVILRCVPISNHLYFYWYRQILGQKVEFLVSFYNNEISEKSEIFDDQFSVERPDGSNFTLKIRSTKLEDSAMYFCASSTRGSTEAFFGQGTRLTVV.

V usage is TRBV18 and J usage is TRBJ1-2, with 9 bases identical to TRBD1. The CDR3 covers 18 residues. V was pared by 5 bases and J by 8 bases, with 21 bases of the junction left unmatched. Germline assignment: CDR1 KGHSH and CDR2 LQKENI. The CDR3 is CASSATGTGHNSSGGYTF. As DNA, the CDR3 is TGTGCCAGCTCAGCCACCGGGACAGGGCATAACTCCTCGGGGGGCTACACCTTC. Looking up the rest from reference TRBV18 and TRBJ1-2 gives the full variable domain: NAGVMQNPRHLVRRRGQEARLRCSPMKGHSHVYWYRQLPEEGLKFMVYLQKENIIDESGMPKERFSAEFPKEGPSILRIQQVVRGDSAAYFCASSATGTGHNSSGGYTFGSGTRLTVV.

The chain joins TRBV7-9 to TRBJ2-2; D ambiguous. The germline gives CDR1 SEHNR, CDR2 FQNEAQ (reference sequence). CDR3 length: 11 amino acids. Deletions cut 11 bases from V and 5 bases from J, with 9 bases between. The CDR3 nucleotides are TGTGCCGCTACGTTAACCGGGGAGCTGTTTTTT. This codes for CAATLTGELFF.

The rearrangement links TRBV25-1 to TRBJ2-5, with a possible D match to TRBD2 (5 bases). CDR3 length equals 15 residues. Germline assignment: CDR1 MGHDK and CDR2 SYGVNS. Trimming stripped 8 bases from V and 0 bases from J, with 16 bases between. The CDR3 here is CASSRGGSNQETQYF. The CDR3 DNA reads as TGTGCCAGCTCCCGCGGTGGGAGTAACCAAGAGACCCAGTACTTC.

In its sample, this clone was seen a few times. The chain has TRBV6-5 and TRBJ2-7; no reliable D call. The CDR3 is 12 residues long. The germline CDR1 and CDR2 sequences are MNHEY and SVGAGI. V dropped 6 bases and J dropped 0 bases, with 6 bases sitting between them. The chain's CDR3 is CASRGSSYEQYF. The CDR3 DNA follows: TGTGCCAGCAGGGGAAGCTCCTACGAGCAGTACTTC.